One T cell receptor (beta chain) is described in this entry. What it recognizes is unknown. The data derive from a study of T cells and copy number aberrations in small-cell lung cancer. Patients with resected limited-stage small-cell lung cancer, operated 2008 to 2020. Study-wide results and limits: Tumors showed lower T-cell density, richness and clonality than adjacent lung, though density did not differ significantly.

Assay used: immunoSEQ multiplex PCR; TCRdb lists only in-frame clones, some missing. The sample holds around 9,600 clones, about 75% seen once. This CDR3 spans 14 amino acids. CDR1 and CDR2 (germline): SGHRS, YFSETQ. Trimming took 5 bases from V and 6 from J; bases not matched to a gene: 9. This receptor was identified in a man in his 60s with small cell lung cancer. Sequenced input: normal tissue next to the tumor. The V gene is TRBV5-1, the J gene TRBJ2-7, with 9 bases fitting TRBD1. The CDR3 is CASRDRGLGSEQYF. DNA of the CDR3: TGCGCCAGCAGGGACAGGGGTTTAGGATCCGAGCAGTACTTC.